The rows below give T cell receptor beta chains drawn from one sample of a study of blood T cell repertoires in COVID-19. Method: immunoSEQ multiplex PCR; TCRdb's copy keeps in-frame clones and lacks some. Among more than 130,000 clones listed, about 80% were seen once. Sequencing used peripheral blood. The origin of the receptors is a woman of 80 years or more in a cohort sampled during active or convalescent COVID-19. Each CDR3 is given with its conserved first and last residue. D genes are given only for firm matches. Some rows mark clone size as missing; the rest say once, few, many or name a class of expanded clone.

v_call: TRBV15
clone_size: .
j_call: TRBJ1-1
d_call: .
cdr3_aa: CATSRGAGTEAFF
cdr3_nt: TGTGCCACCAGCAGAGGCGCGGGAACTGAAGCTTTCTTT

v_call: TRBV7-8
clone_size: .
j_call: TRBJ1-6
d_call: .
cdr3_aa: CASSLGRNNSPLHF
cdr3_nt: TGTGCCAGCAGCTTAGGCAGGAATAATTCACCCCTCCACTTT

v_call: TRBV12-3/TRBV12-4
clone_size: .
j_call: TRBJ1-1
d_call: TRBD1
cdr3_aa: CASSPRTGGAFF
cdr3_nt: TGTGCCAGCAGTCCTCGGACAGGCGGAGCTTTCTTT

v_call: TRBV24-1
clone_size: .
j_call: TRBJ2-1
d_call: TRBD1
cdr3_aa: CATSDQIRDSWFF
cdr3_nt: TGTGCCACCAGTGATCAGATCCGGGACAGTTGGTTCTTC

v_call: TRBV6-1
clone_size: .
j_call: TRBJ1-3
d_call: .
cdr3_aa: CASSELGARGNTIYF
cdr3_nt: TGTGCCAGCAGTGAATTGGGGGCGCGGGGAAACACCATATATTTT

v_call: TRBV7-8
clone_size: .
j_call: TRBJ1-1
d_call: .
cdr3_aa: CASSLGRGEAFF
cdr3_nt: TGTGCCAGCAGCTTAGGTAGAGGTGAAGCTTTCTTT

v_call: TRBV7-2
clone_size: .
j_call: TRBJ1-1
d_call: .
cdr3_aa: CASSFAVNTEAFF
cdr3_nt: TGTGCCAGCAGCTTCGCAGTGAACACTGAAGCTTTCTTT

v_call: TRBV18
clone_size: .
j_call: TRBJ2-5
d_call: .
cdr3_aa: CASSPSSGSGQETQYF
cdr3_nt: TGTGCCAGCTCACCAAGTTCGGGTAGCGGACAAGAGACCCAGTACTTC

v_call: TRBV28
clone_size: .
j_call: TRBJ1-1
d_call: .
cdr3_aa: CASNYLGDTEAFF
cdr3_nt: TGTGCCAGCAACTATCTCGGGGACACTGAAGCTTTCTTT

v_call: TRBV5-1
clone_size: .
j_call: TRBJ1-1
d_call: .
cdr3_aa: CASSLFSGYDVGNTEAFF
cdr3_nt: TGCGCCAGCAGCTTGTTTTCAGGCTACGATGTAGGGAACACTGAAGCTTTCTTT

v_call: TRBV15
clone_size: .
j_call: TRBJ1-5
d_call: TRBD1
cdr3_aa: CATSRGTVSQPQHF
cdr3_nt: TGTGCCACCAGCAGGGGGACAGTTAGTCAGCCCCAGCATTTT

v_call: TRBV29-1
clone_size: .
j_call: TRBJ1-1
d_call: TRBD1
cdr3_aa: CSGGDRDNTEAFF
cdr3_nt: TGCAGCGGCGGGGACAGAGATAACACTGAAGCTTTCTTT

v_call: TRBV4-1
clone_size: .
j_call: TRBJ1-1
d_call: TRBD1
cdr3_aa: CASSLGQPETEAFF
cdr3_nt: TGCGCCAGCAGCCTGGGACAGCCCGAGACAGAAGCTTTCTTT

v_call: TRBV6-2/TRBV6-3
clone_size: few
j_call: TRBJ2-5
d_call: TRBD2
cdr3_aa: CASSVQLAGAIQETQYF
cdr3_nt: TGTGCCAGCAGTGTCCAACTAGCGGGGGCCATACAAGAGACCCAGTACTTC

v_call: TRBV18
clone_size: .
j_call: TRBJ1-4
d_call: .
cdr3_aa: CASSPSGLATNEKLFF
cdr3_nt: TGTGCCAGCTCACCCTCGGGACTAGCAACTAATGAAAAACTGTTTTTT

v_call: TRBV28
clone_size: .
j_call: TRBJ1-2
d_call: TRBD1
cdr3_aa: CAIAWTGGYTF
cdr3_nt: TGTGCCATAGCTTGGACAGGTGGCTACACCTTC

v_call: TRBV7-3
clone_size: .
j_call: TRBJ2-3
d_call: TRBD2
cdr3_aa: CASSELATDTQYF
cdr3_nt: TGTGCCAGCAGCGAACTAGCGACAGATACGCAGTATTTT

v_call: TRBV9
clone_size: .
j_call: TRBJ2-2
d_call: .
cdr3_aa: CASSVDWGTPNTGELFF
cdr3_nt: TGTGCCAGCAGCGTGGACTGGGGGACACCTAACACCGGGGAGCTGTTTTTT

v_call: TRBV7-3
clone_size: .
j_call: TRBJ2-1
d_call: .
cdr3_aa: CASSLSGDGYNEQFF
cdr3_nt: TGTGCCAGCAGCTTATCGGGGGATGGTTACAATGAGCAGTTCTTC

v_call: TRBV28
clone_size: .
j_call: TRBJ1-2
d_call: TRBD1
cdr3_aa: CASRTGGTGYGYTF
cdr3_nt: TGTGCCAGCAGGACAGGAGGGACAGGCTATGGCTACACCTTC

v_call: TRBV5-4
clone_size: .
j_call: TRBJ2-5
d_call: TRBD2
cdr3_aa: CASSRTSGGPPRETQYF
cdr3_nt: TGTGCCAGCAGCCGGACTAGCGGGGGGCCGCCGAGAGAGACCCAGTACTTC

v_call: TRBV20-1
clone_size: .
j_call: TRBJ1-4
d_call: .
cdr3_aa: CSASRVVGAANEKLFF
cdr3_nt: TGCAGTGCTAGTCGGGTCGTGGGGGCTGCTAATGAAAAACTGTTTTTT

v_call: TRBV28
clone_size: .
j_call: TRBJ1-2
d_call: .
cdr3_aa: CASSLGLQENYGYTF
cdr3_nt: TGTGCCAGCAGTCTTGGCTTACAGGAGAACTATGGCTACACCTTC

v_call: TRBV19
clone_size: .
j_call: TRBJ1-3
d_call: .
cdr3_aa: CASSWGPSGNTIYF
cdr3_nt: TGTGCCAGTAGCTGGGGGCCCTCTGGAAACACCATATATTTT

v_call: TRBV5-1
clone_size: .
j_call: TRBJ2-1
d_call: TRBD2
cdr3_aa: CASNFLAGGPNEQFF
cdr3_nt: TGCGCCAGCAACTTCCTAGCGGGGGGGCCTAATGAGCAGTTCTTC

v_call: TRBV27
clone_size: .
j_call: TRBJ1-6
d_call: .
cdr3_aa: CASRPGTYNSPLHF
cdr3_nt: TGTGCCAGCAGACCCGGGACCTATAATTCACCCCTCCACTTT

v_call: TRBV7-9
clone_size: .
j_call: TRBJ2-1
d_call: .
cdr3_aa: CASSLGDWTNEQFF
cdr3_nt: TGTGCCAGCAGCTTAGGGGACTGGACCAATGAGCAGTTCTTC

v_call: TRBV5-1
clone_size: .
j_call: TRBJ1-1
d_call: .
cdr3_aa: CASSWGLNTEAFF
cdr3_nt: TGCGCCAGCAGCTGGGGCTTAAACACTGAAGCTTTCTTT

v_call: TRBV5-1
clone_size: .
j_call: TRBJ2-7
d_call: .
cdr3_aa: CASSLGGGAAAYEQYF
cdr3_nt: TGCGCCAGCAGCTTGGGTGGTGGTGCGGCAGCCTACGAGCAGTACTTC

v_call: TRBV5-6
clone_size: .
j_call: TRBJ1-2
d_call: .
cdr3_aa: CASSSSDSANYGYTF
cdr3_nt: TGTGCCAGCAGCTCTTCAGACAGCGCTAACTATGGCTACACCTTC

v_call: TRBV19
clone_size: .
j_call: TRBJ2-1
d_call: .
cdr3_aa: CASSPVGYEQFF
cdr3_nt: TGTGCCAGTAGCCCGGTCGGGTATGAGCAGTTCTTC

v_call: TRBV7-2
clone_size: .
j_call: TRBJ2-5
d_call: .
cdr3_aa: CASSALALETQYF
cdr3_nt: TGTGCCAGCAGCGCACTAGCCCTGGAGACCCAGTACTTC

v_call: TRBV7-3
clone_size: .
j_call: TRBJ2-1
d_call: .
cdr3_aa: CASSPRDRGTVEQFF
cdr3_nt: TGTGCCAGCAGCCCGCGGGACAGAGGTACTGTTGAGCAGTTCTTC

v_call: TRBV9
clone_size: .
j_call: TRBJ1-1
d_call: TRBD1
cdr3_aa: CASSAGTVNTEAFF
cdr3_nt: TGTGCCAGCAGCGCAGGGACAGTAAACACTGAAGCTTTCTTT

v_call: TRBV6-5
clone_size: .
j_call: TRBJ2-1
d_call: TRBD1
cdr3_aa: CASSPGQLNNEQFF
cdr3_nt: TGTGCCAGCAGCCCGGGACAGCTAAACAATGAGCAGTTCTTC

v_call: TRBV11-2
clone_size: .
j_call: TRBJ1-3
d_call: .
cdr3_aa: CASSLGGGTGNTIYF
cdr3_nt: TGTGCCAGCAGCTTAGGAGGCGGAACTGGAAACACCATATATTTT

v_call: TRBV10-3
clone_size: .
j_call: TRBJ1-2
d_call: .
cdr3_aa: CAISAEGAWGYTF
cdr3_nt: TGTGCCATCAGTGCAGAAGGGGCTTGGGGCTACACCTTC

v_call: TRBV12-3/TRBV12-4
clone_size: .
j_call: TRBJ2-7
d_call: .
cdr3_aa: CASTKRDTYEQYF
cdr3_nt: TGTGCCAGCACCAAAAGGGACACCTACGAGCAGTACTTC

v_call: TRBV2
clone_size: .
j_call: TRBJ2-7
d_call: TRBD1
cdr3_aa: CASSPRQGAYEQYF
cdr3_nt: TGTGCCAGCAGTCCCCGACAGGGCGCCTACGAGCAGTACTTC

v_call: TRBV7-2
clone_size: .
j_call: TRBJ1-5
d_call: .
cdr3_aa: CASSQWNQPQHF
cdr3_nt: TGTGCCAGCAGCCAGTGGAATCAGCCCCAGCATTTT

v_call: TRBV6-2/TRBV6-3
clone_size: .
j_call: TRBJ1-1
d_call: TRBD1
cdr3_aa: CASSPTGKGSEAFF
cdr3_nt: TGTGCCAGCAGCCCGACAGGGAAGGGAAGTGAAGCTTTCTTT

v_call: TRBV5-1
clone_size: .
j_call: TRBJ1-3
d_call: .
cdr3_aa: CASSLGGTGNTIYF
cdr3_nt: TGCGCCAGCAGCTTGGGCGGGACTGGAAACACCATATATTTT

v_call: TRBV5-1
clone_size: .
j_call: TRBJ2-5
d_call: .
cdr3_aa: CASSLRGGEETQYF
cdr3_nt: TGCGCCAGCAGCTTGAGGGGAGGCGAAGAGACCCAGTACTTC

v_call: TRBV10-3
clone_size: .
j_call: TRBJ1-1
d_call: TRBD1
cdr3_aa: CAINVQGGEAFF
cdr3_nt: TGTGCCATCAACGTACAGGGGGGAGAAGCTTTCTTT

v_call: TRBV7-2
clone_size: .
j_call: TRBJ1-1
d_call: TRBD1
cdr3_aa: CASSLQGGTEAFF
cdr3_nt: TGTGCCAGCAGCTTACAGGGGGGCACTGAAGCTTTCTTT

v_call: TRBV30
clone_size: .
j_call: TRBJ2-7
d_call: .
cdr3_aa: CAWSGSESSYEQYF
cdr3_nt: TGTGCCTGGAGTGGGTCGGAGAGCTCCTACGAGCAGTACTTC

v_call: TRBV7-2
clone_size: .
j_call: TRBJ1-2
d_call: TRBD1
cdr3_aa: CASSLPRGTGAMRGYTF
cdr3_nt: TGTGCCAGCAGCTTACCAAGGGGAACAGGGGCCATGAGGGGCTACACCTTC

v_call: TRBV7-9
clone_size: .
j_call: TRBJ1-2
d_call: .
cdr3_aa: CASSSQARDKGYYGYTF
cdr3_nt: TGTGCCAGCAGCTCTCAGGCAAGGGACAAGGGGTACTATGGCTACACCTTC

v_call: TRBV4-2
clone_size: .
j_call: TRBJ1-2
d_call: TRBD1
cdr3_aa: CASSQETGGTGGYTF
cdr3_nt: TGTGCCAGCAGCCAAGAGACAGGGGGCACTGGCGGCTACACCTTC

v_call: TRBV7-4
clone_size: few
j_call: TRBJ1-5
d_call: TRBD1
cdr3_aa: CASSPQDRAEYSNQPQHF
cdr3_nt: TGTGCCAGCAGCCCACAAGACAGGGCAGAGTATAGCAATCAGCCCCAGCATTTT

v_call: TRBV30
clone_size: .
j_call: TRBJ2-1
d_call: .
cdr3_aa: CAWSVAGWNEQFF
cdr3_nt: TGTGCCTGGAGTGTGGCAGGGTGGAATGAGCAGTTCTTC

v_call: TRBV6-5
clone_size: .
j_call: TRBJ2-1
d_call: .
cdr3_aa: CASSREQRGLGQFF
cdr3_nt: TGTGCCAGCAGTAGAGAACAAAGGGGTTTGGGGCAGTTCTTC